This T cell receptor (beta chain) was sequenced during a study of CD8 T cells in ankylosing spondylitis. Preparation of TCR beta libraries was done by quantitative 5'-RACE with molecular barcodes. Each CDR3 protein is one row after TCRdb ran MiXCR on the 5' RACE reads. The sample lists around 100,000 distinct CDR3 sequences, approximately 25% occurring once. General study findings and limits: Disease-linked clones had a CD8+ phenotype and relatively low frequency in peripheral blood. Some motif variants had been reported before (in reactive arthritis synovial fluid and blood). There was a TCR beta motif, made of several highly homologous variants, that appeared characteristic of ankylosing spondylitis blood.

About this clonotype itself: The antigen is unknown.

The CDR3 is made up of 12 amino acids. In germline, CDR1 is SQVTM, CDR2 ANQGSEA. Trimming cost V 6 bases and J 5 bases, with 11 bases left between them. Sequencing was performed on synovial fluid, either unsorted or a sorted T cell fraction (not recorded which). The TCR originated in a male donor with ankylosing spondylitis. The rearrangement uses TRBV29-1 and TRBJ2-4; unclear D gene. CDR3 residues: CSVFTFQNIQYF. The CDR3 bases are TGCAGCGTGTTTACGTTCCAAAACATTCAGTACTTC.